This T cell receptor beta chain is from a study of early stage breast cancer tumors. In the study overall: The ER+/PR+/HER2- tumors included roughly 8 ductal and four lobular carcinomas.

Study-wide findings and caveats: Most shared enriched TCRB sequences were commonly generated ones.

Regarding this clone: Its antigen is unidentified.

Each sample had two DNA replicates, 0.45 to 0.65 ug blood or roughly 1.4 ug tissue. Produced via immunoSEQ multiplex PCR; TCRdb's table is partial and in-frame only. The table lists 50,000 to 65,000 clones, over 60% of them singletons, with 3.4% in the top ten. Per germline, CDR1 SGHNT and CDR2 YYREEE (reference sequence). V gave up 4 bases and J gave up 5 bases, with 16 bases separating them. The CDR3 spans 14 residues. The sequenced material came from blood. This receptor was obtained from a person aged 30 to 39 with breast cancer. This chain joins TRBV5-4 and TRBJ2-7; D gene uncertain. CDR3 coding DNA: TGTGCCAGCAGCAACCCCCGGACCGCCAACGAGCAGTACTTC. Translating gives CASSNPRTANEQYF.